This T cell receptor (beta chain) was identified during a study of cytomegalovirus exposure and HLA in healthy donors. As for the study in general: Earlier, almost 120 million unique TCR beta sequences were recovered from about 170 million T cells by an analysis. An early release of data contained 75 million to 100 million unique TCRs, which came from HLA-typed donors.

This clone was found once. Its antigen is still unknown. Use of 60 Vbeta and 13 Jbeta primers characterized the PCR. This table comes from immunoSEQ multiplex PCR, and its TCRdb copy is limited to in-frame clones, with some not included. Of 100,000 to 150,000 clones listed, 81% were seen once; the top ten hold 0.7%. Germline loops: CDR1 SQVTM, CDR2 ANQGSEA. The CDR3 is made up of 15 amino acids. V shed 7 bases and J shed 10 bases, with 25 bases lying between them. Study conclusions and caveats: The listing of 150 to 200 TCR beta chains classed them as cytomegalovirus-associated. Earlier results showed most TCR beta V segments being productive about 87% or about 30% of the time.

This sequence was found in a man in his late teens or twenties in good health and CMV-seronegative. The chain links TRBV29-1 to TRBJ1-4, with D possibly TRBD1 on 6 matching bases. Sequencing input: PBMCs. CDR3 nucleotide sequence: TGCAGCGCCCAGGTCTCGACCCTGGGGGCTGGAAAACTGTTTTTT. Residues: CSAQVSTLGAGKLFF.